This T cell receptor (beta chain) was identified in a study of neurological immune-mediated disorders. General observations from the study: There were no CDR3 amino acid sequences shared by expanded clones across subjects, a result suggesting private repertoires in all groups.

Each TCR transcript was tagged with a 10-nucleotide random UMI during 5'RACE. In every sequencing run, more than 180 million TCR-beta sequences were generated from 15-18 subjects. TCRdb called the 5' RACE reads again in MiXCR, with one record for every CDR3 protein. The sample has fewer than 55,000 distinct CDR3 sequences; about 9.1% are singletons. This clonotype was counted many times. The antigen remains undetermined. Time point described: longitudinal time-point 1 (baseline). The CDR3 sequence is 14 residues long. Trimming took 5 bases from V and 6 from J, leaving 19 bases between them. Germline V lookup: CDR1 DFQATT, CDR2 SNEGSKA (reference sequence).

The sample comprised PBMCs. V and J are TRBV20-1 and TRBJ1-1; D is perhaps TRBD1 (6 bases). The receptor was derived from a woman aged 40 to 50 in good health. The CDR3: CSAPPGGRPAEAFF. The CDR3 nucleotides are TGCAGTGCTCCACCGGGGGGGCGTCCTGCTGAAGCTTTCTTT.